This is a list of T cell receptor beta chains from one sample in a study of blood T cell repertoires in COVID-19. Data came from immunoSEQ multiplex PCR; TCRdb stores just in-frame clones and leaves some out. The table records 250,000 to 300,000 clones, about nine tenths of them present only once. Specimen: peripheral blood. The source is a woman in her 30s with COVID-19, enrolled during active disease. The CDR3 runs from the conserved cysteine through the conserved F or W. Clone size is not always given. Where it is, it says once, few, many or a class for expanded clones.

>TRBJ2-7|-|TRBV5-4|15
CASSLAQGIVYEQYF
>TRBJ2-1|-|TRBV5-1|15
CASSFNVGRAYEQFF
>TRBJ2-2|-|TRBV6-6|16
CASSYSISRNTGELFF
>TRBJ1-6|-|TRBV7-9|16
CASSLGGLGGNSPLHF
>TRBJ2-7|-|TRBV29-1|13
CSASSGRNYEQYF
>TRBJ1-5|-|TRBV11-2|15
CASSLDRGPGQPQHF
>TRBJ1-1|-|TRBV6-5|13
CASSSGGGPEAFF
>TRBJ2-5|-|TRBV9|14
CASSSRTGGETQYF
>TRBJ2-7|-|TRBV19|11
CASSDQRTAYF
>TRBJ2-4|-|TRBV4-1|20
CASSQGAGGTGQGAKNIQYF
>TRBJ2-7|-|TRBV5-1|16
CASSSEPTSGYDEQYF
>TRBJ1-2|-|TRBV10-2|14
CASSDKGTLYGYTF
>TRBJ2-3|-|TRBV6-1|16
CASSARSGSSTDTQYF
>TRBJ2-3|-|TRBV4-3|13
CASSPTGTDTQYF
>TRBJ1-6|-|TRBV6-5|16
CASSYTSRQLNSPLHF
>TRBJ2-7|once|TRBV19|15
CASRLAGTTIHEQYF
>TRBJ2-7|-|TRBV9|14
CASSPGTGAYEQYF
>TRBJ2-5|-|TRBV15|13
CATSRSGQETQYF
>TRBJ2-7|-|TRBV4-3|14
CASSHGTGTYEQYF
>TRBJ2-7|-|TRBV6-1|15
CASSEAASGAYEQYF
>TRBJ1-1|once|TRBV6-5|14
CASRLSVGGRGAFF
>TRBJ2-2|-|TRBV10-3|14
CAISPPGRAGELFF
>TRBJ2-1|-|TRBV3-1/TRBV3-2|13
CASGLSSYNEQFF
>TRBJ1-3|-|TRBV9|15
CASSGPGAAGNTIYF
>TRBJ1-4|-|TRBV6-5|15
CASRHSRAGVEKLFF
>TRBJ1-5|-|TRBV2|15
CASSTGTGTGQPQHF
>TRBJ2-1|-|TRBV5-1|16
CASSRDGGGSSNEQFF
>TRBJ2-1|-|TRBV6-5|15
CASSYGAGSDNEQFF
>TRBJ2-7|-|TRBV4-1|15
CASSPGPAGVYEQYF
>TRBJ2-1|-|TRBV6-6|16
CASRPRQVSSYNEQFF
>TRBJ2-1|-|TRBV28|19
CASSLLGLAGEGPYNEQFF
>TRBJ2-3|-|TRBV12-5|15
CASEIWQGCTDTQYF
>TRBJ2-3|-|TRBV9|17
CASSARLAGGGTDTQYF
>TRBJ2-7|-|TRBV5-4|14
CASSFGQSSYEQYF
>TRBJ2-6|once|TRBV5-1|16
CASRAGGWSGANVLTF
>TRBJ1-4|-|TRBV7-7|16
CASSLGPRGVNEKLFF
>TRBJ2-7|-|TRBV4-1|19
CASSQALTGTSGEDYEQYF
>TRBJ1-3|-|TRBV2|14
CASSDRARGNTIYF
>TRBJ1-2|-|TRBV2|13
CASSEMGRRGYTF
>TRBJ1-2|-|TRBV5-4|16
CASSSRVGQGKYGYTF
>TRBJ2-7|-|TRBV5-4|13
CASSLDAAGEQYF